This TCR beta chain was identified in a study of blood T cell repertoires in COVID-19. Overall study: The study drew acute and convalescent COVID-19 samples from the United States, Italy and Spain. Sample material is recorded as cDNA or gDNA derived from T cells, B-cell-depleted T cells, or PBMCs.

Study processing details: From reference gene primer amplification, estimates of nucleated cell counts were derived. Here immunoSEQ multiplex PCR was the method, and the copy in TCRdb shows in-frame clones only, minus some. The V and J calls and the clone size are those of that table, but D and trimming were determined from the DNA. The repertoire holds 95,000 to 100,000 clones, 79% seen once, with about a sixth in the top ten. CDR1 and CDR2 (germline): LNHDA, SQIVND (reference sequence). CDR3 length equals 15 residues. V trimming: 4 bases; J trimming: 2 bases; junction bases outside the gene matches: 4. In its sample, this clone was seen a few times.

What was sequenced was peripheral blood. This TCR was recovered from a woman of 80 years or more with active or convalescent COVID-19. The chain employs TRBV19 and TRBJ2-5; 10 nucleotides agree with TRBD2. CDR3 DNA: TGTGCCAGTAGTAGAACTAGCGGGGCACAAGAGACCCAGTACTTC. It codes for CASSRTSGAQETQYF.